This TCR beta chain originates from a study of T cell repertoires in cytomegalovirus infection. Across the study: Public TCR beta signatures were indicative of both CMV infection and a matching HLA type.

One entry per CDR3 protein results from TCRdb running MiXCR on the reads. The repertoire holds more than 45,000 distinct CDR3 sequences, with more than 25% as singletons. The study's findings and limits: Frequencies of public TCR beta families were cumulated, and this identified carriers of CMV plus the relevant HLA. The ex vivo response was dominated by HLA-C-restricted CMV-specific TCR beta clonotypes.

This clonotype has more than one count but fewer than ten. What it binds is unknown. Germline CDR1 reads MNHGY; CDR2 reads SAAAGT. The CDR3 is 11 amino acids. The J segment lost 5 bases and the V segment lost 7 bases, leaving 2 bases of the junction unmatched. Sequencing was carried out using PBMCs, sequenced either directly or after in vitro stimulation (not recorded which). The origin of this receptor is a human donor in good health (CMV status not recorded). Some clones in this sample may be carry-over from other donors' samples. The chain carries TRBV6-8 and TRBJ2-7; 7 nucleotides match TRBD1. The CDR3 loop is CASKTGDEQYF. For the CDR3, the DNA is TGTGCCAGCAAAACAGGGGACGAGCAGTACTTC.